Shown below are 2 T cell receptor beta chains from a single sample sequenced in a study of beta chain features in type 1 diabetes. Study observations and caveats: TCRB CDR3s from Type 1 diabetes patients were moderately but significantly shorter in all four CD4+ subsets.

The antigens these receptors bind are not known. The sequenced template was cDNA made from the entire isolated RNA. Sequencing used immunoSEQ multiplex PCR; TCRdb keeps in-frame clones, though not all of them. The profile shows around 650,000 clones, around 12% of them singletons. Sequencing was performed on naive CD4+ T cells from blood. The receptors shown here come from a man aged 25-45 years with type 1 diabetes.

The rearrangement joins TRBV28 to TRBJ2-4, with D possibly matching TRBD1 (7 bases). Germline V CDR1 and CDR2: MDHEN, SYDVKM. Trimming pared 7 bases from V and 5 bases from J, leaving 12 bases between. The CDR3 consists of 13 residues. CDR3 amino acids: CASTRGEENIQYF. Here the CDR3 DNA reads TGTGCCAGCACCAGGGGGGAGGAAAACATTCAGTACTTC.

V is TRBV7-2 and J is TRBJ1-2; D not certain. This CDR3 spans 11 amino acids. Germline-derived CDR1 and CDR2 are SGHTA and FQGNSA. V was cut by 4 bases and J by 8 bases, with 8 bases left in between. CDR3 DNA sequence: TGTGCCAGCAGCTCAATGGCCGGCTACACCTTC. This encodes CASSSMAGYTF.